The 29 T cell receptor beta chains below were found in one sample sequenced in a study of PD-1 blockade in mismatch repair-deficient tumors. Their target antigens are unknown. Libraries were prepared by immunoSEQ multiplex PCR; TCRdb keeps only in-frame clonotypes and omits some of them. The table includes some 14,000 clones, 85% to 90% detected once. Time point reported: identical approximately 10-day culture without peptide (control). The sample here was cells cultured in vitro, taken from a patient treated with pembrolizumab. The receptors shown here come from an adult with mismatch repair-deficient cancer.

The rearrangement links TRBV27 to TRBJ2-2; a possible D gene is TRBD2 (6 bases). Trimming pared 3 bases from V and 6 bases from J, leaving 14 bases between. CDR3 size: 15 residues. The germline CDR1 and CDR2 sequences are MNHEY and SMNVEV (reference sequence). CDR3 region: CASSLWSREAGELFF. Written as DNA, the CDR3 is TGTGCCAGCAGTTTGTGGAGCAGGGAGGCCGGGGAGCTGTTTTTT.

This chain connects TRBV28 to TRBJ1-2; 7 bases match TRBD1. Trimming removed 2 bases from V and 4 bases from J; junction bases left unmatched: 13. The CDR3 covers 17 residues. Germline lookup yields CDR1 MDHEN and CDR2 SYDVKM. The DNA of the CDR3 is TGTGCCAGCAGTTTACCCTACGAGGGGGCGCATGCCTATGGCTACACCTTC. The encoded protein is CASSLPYEGAHAYGYTF.

This clone was detected only a few times. The chain employs TRBV6-6 and TRBJ2-7; a possible D gene is TRBD1 (6 bases). The CDR3 loop spans 14 amino acids. Germline lookup yields CDR1 MNHNY and CDR2 SVGAGI (reference sequence). Trimming left V 6 bases short and J 4 bases short, with 16 bases between. CDR3 sequence (DNA): TGTGCCAGCAGGGGGGCAGGGTATTTTTACGAGCAGTACTTC. It yields the protein CASRGAGYFYEQYF.

The chain uses TRBV28 and TRBJ1-5, with D perhaps matching TRBD1 (5 bases). CDR3 length equals 16 residues. Germline CDR1 MDHEN, CDR2 SYDVKM. Trimming removed 1 base from V and 1 base from J, with 11 bases in between. In DNA, the CDR3 is TGTGCCAGCAGTTTATTGGGACTCACGAGCAATCAGCCCCAGCATTTT. It codes for CASSLLGLTSNQPQHF.

V and J are TRBV28 and TRBJ1-4, with D tentatively TRBD1 (6 bases). This CDR3 has 15 residues. In germline, CDR1 is MDHEN, CDR2 SYDVKM. The V end lost 2 bases, the J end lost 3 bases, and 10 bases lay between the germline ends. CDR3 sequence reads: CASSLGTRSNEKLFF. As DNA, the CDR3 is TGTGCCAGCAGTTTAGGGACACGGTCTAATGAAAAACTGTTTTTT.

The chain recombines TRBV27 with TRBJ1-1; D unresolved. Germline V gene data show CDR1 as MNHEY and CDR2 as SMNVEV (reference sequence). V lost 2 bases to trimming and J lost 3 bases, with 10 bases between them. The CDR3 spans 14 residues. The CDR3 DNA reads as TGTGCCAGCAGTTTAAGGCAGGACTACACTGAAGCTTTCTTT. It specifies CASSLRQDYTEAFF.

The V call is TRBV7-2, the J call TRBJ2-1, with a tentative D call TRBD1 (5 bases). Per germline, CDR1 SGHTA and CDR2 FQGNSA. The CDR3 is 13 residues long. Trimming left V 0 bases short and J 7 bases short, with 7 bases between. The DNA of the CDR3 is TGTGCCAGCAGCTTAGCGACAGTTAATGAGCAGTTCTTC. This gives the protein CASSLATVNEQFF.

About this clone: A much larger clone differs by one base, so this may be a read error. The V call is TRBV10-3, the J call TRBJ1-5; D is unclear. Germline lookup yields CDR1 ENHRY and CDR2 SYGVKD. The V end lost 0 bases, the J end lost 7 bases, and 22 bases lay between the germline ends. This CDR3 is 18 amino acids long. CDR3 residues: CAISESPGGRGMWQPQHF. The CDR3 DNA sequence: TGTGCCATCAGTGAGTCCCCGGGAGGACGGGGAATGTGGCAGCCCCAGCATTTT.

This rearrangement joins TRBV7-3 to TRBJ2-7; weak D call: TRBD2 (6 bases). Trimming removed 5 bases from V and 5 bases from J, with 19 bases in between. This CDR3 region has 15 residues. Per germline, CDR1 SGHTA and CDR2 FQGTGA. CDR3 sequence reads: CASSQAGTWRDEQYF. The CDR3 DNA is TGTGCCAGCAGCCAAGCCGGGACTTGGAGGGACGAGCAGTACTTC.

The rearrangement uses TRBV18 and TRBJ2-3, with a possible D match to TRBD1 (7 bases). Germline V gene sequence: CDR1 KGHSH, CDR2 LQKENI. CDR3 length: 15 residues. V was shortened by 3 bases and J by 3 bases, with 13 bases between the two germline ends. CDR3 coding DNA: TGTGCCAGCTCACCCGTACAGGGGAGGACAGATACGCAGTATTTT. This translates into CASSPVQGRTDTQYF.

V usage is TRBV5-1 and J usage is TRBJ2-7; 14 bases align to TRBD2. V shed 7 bases and J 8 bases; nucleotides not matched to a gene: 8. Per germline, CDR1 SGHRS and CDR2 YFSETQ. CDR3 size: 14 residues. For the CDR3, the DNA is TGCGCCAGCGGCCCCCGACTAGCGGGAGGGAAGCAGTACTTC. It yields the protein CASGPRLAGGKQYF.

This chain uses TRBV11-2 with TRBJ1-5; possible D gene TRBD1, 6 bases. The germline V and J ends were trimmed by 2 bases and 3 bases, with 11 bases remaining between them. Germline lookup yields CDR1 SGHAT and CDR2 FQNNGV. The CDR3 is made up of 15 amino acids. In DNA form, the CDR3 reads TGTGCCAGCAGCTTAACCCAGGGGAACAATCAGCCCCAGCATTTT. Amino acids: CASSLTQGNNQPQHF.

The rearrangement joins TRBV30 to TRBJ1-1, with 7 bases fitting TRBD1. Germline V gene data show CDR1 as GTSNPN and CDR2 as SVGIG (reference sequence). This CDR3 contains 12 residues. The CDR3 DNA sequence: TGTGCTCGGGACAGACGAGGGGGTGAAGCTTTCTTT. It is translated as CARDRRGGEAFF.

CDR3 DNA: TGTGCCAGCAGTTACTCGTATCCCAAGGATGAGCAGTTCTTC. Its protein product is CASSYSYPKDEQFF. The J gene is TRBJ2-1, the V gene TRBV6-5; no clear D. The CDR3 has 14 amino acids. Germline V gene sequence: CDR1 MNHEY, CDR2 SVGAGI. Trimming removed 0 bases at V and 8 bases at J, with 11 bases between.

The chain joins TRBV28 to TRBJ2-7, with TRBD1 matching 8 bases. The CDR3 extends over 15 amino acids. With 6 bases clipped from V and 0 bases from J, the junction kept 7 bases outside the gene matches. CDR1 is MDHEN, CDR2 SYDVKM, per germline. CDR3 sequence reads: CASRPGQEYSYEQYF. CDR3 nucleotide sequence: TGTGCCAGCAGACCGGGACAGGAGTACTCCTACGAGCAGTACTTC.

The chain combines TRBV27 with TRBJ2-7; perhaps TRBD1 as D (7 bases). V was shortened by 1 base and J by 2 bases, with 15 bases between the two germline ends. The CDR3 extends over 16 amino acids. Per germline, CDR1 MNHEY and CDR2 SMNVEV (reference sequence). The DNA for the CDR3 is TGTGCCAGCAGTTTATGGTACACAGGGGAGGCCTACGAGCAGTACTTC. Translating gives CASSLWYTGEAYEQYF.

V and J are TRBV11-3 and TRBJ2-3; D possibly uses TRBD1 or TRBD2 (6 bases each). CDR1 is SGHNT, CDR2 YENEEA, per germline. Trimming stripped 6 bases from V and 4 bases from J, with 20 bases between. CDR3 length: 16 amino acids. CDR3 amino acids: CASSPRASGGPDTQYF. In DNA, the CDR3 is TGTGCCAGCAGTCCAAGGGCCTCCGGGGGCCCAGATACGCAGTATTTT.

The chain recombines TRBV7-2 with TRBJ2-3; D is ambiguous. Germline-derived CDR1 and CDR2 are SGHTA and FQGNSA. The germline V and J ends were trimmed by 4 bases and 10 bases, with 18 bases remaining between them. The CDR3 spans 14 residues. CDR3 nucleotide sequence: TGTGCCAGCAGCTACCCCGCAGGCTCGTGGGCGCAGTATTTT. As protein: CASSYPAGSWAQYF.

Only one count was recorded for this clone. The chain carries TRBV7-9 and TRBJ1-2; D not certain. V gave up 3 bases and J gave up 7 bases, with 6 bases separating them. The CDR3 extends over 11 amino acids. CDR1 and CDR2 from the germline V gene are SEHNR and FQNEAQ (reference sequence). The DNA for the CDR3 is TGTGCCAGCAGCTTGGAGATTGGCTACACCTTC. It translates to CASSLEIGYTF.

The gene calls are TRBV2 and TRBJ1-1; D gene ambiguous. V lost 6 bases to trimming and J lost 1 base, with 9 bases between them. Germline-derived CDR1 and CDR2 are SNHLY and FYNNEI. The CDR3 runs to 13 residues. The DNA for the CDR3 is TGTGCCAGCAGCCTAAATGCGAACACTGAAGCTTTCTTT. This gives the protein CASSLNANTEAFF.

This clone was found a few times. The V and J genes are TRBV11-2 and TRBJ2-1, with 7 positions matching TRBD2. With 4 bases clipped from V and 6 bases from J, the junction kept 9 bases outside the gene matches. This CDR3 has 15 residues. Germline-derived CDR1 and CDR2 are SGHAT and FQNNGV. CDR3 sequence (DNA): TGTGCCAGCAGCTCGGGCGGGGGATCGGGCAATGAGCAGTTCTTC. This translates into CASSSGGGSGNEQFF.

The chain links TRBV7-3 to TRBJ2-3; no clear D. CDR3 length: 15 amino acids. Trimming shortened V by 5 bases and J by 5 bases, and 17 bases separated the two germline ends. Germline CDR1 is SGHTA and CDR2 is FQGTGA. Written as DNA, the CDR3 is TGTGCCAGCAGCCCGGGCTGGATGGTTGGAGATACGCAGTATTTT. Protein: CASSPGWMVGDTQYF.

The rearrangement joins TRBV4-1 to TRBJ2-1; tentative D call: TRBD1 (6 bases). V was pared by 4 bases and J by 3 bases, with 10 bases between. Germline-derived CDR1 and CDR2 are MGHRA and YSYEKL. The CDR3 contains 14 residues. The CDR3 DNA reads TGCGCCAGCAGCCCCCGGACAGTCTACAATGAGCAGTTCTTC. This codes for CASSPRTVYNEQFF.

The chain is built from TRBV5-4 and TRBJ2-2, with 7 bases that match TRBD2. CDR1 is SGHNT and CDR2 is YYREEE in the germline V gene (reference sequence). The CDR3 runs 17 residues. The V segment lost 0 bases and the J segment 4 bases; nucleotides outside the gene matches: 9. In nucleotides, the CDR3 is TGTGCCAGCAGCTTGGGCGGCCGGGAGGCGGGCACCGGGGAGCTGTTTTTT. As protein: CASSLGGREAGTGELFF.

This clone was counted once. The chain employs TRBV7-6 and TRBJ2-2; TRBD1 might be the D (7 bases). Germline V gene data show CDR1 as SGHVS and CDR2 as FNYEAQ. Trimming cost V 7 bases and J 5 bases, with 20 bases left between them. The CDR3 spans 16 residues. The CDR3 DNA reads TGTGCCAGCACCCAGGGCGCAGGGGGGTGGACCGGGGAGCTGTTTTTT. Its protein product is CASTQGAGGWTGELFF.

The chain uses TRBV5-1 and TRBJ2-1; 11 nucleotides agree with TRBD2. The length of the CDR3 is 14 residues. In germline, CDR1 is SGHRS, CDR2 YFSETQ. The V gene end was trimmed by 5 bases and the J gene end by 13 bases; junction bases not matched to a gene: 11. The CDR3 region has the DNA TGCGCCAGCAGTCAAGGGACTAGCGGAGAAACACAGTTCTTC. Translated, it gives CASSQGTSGETQFF.

This rearrangement joins TRBV6-6 to TRBJ1-5; 9 nucleotides align to TRBD1. The V gene's germline CDR1 is MNHNY and CDR2 SVGAGI (reference sequence). V lost 6 bases and J lost 6; bases outside the gene matches: 9. CDR3 length: 15 residues. The CDR3 region has the DNA TGTGCCAGCAGGAGGGGACAGGGTGATTTTCAGCCCCAGCATTTT. Amino acids: CASRRGQGDFQPQHF.

V usage is TRBV7-3 and J usage is TRBJ2-6, with D hard to call. The CDR3 length is 16 residues. The germline V and J ends were trimmed by 4 bases and 0 bases, with 10 bases remaining between them. CDR1 is SGHTA, CDR2 FQGTGA, per germline. DNA for the CDR3: TGTGCCAGCAGCTCCCGACCCTACTCTGGGGCCAACGTCCTGACTTTC. Its protein product is CASSSRPYSGANVLTF.

The chain employs TRBV15 and TRBJ1-2; D gene unclear. V lost 1 base to trimming and J lost 5 bases, with 14 bases between them. Germline-derived CDR1 and CDR2 are LNHNV and YYDKDF (reference sequence). CDR3 size: 15 residues. The CDR3 here is CATSRAGQTFYGYTF. The CDR3 bases are TGTGCCACCAGCAGAGCGGGCCAGACCTTTTATGGCTACACCTTC.